The rows below give T cell receptor beta chains drawn from one sample of a study of technical replicates of blood from a handful of donors. Using immunoSEQ multiplex PCR, the repertoire was profiled, and TCRdb retains in-frame clones only, with some absent. The sample lists tens of thousands of clones, 80% to 95% seen once, with around 0.38% in the top ten. Sequenced input: T cells isolated from PBMCs. The receptor set was obtained from a human donor in good health. Each CDR3 is given with its conserved first and last residue. The order of the fields is V gene, J gene, D gene, clone size, CDR3 DNA, CDR3 protein. The D gene is left open where the match is weak. Clone size is given for some rows only: seen once, a few or many times, or a class if the clone is expanded.

TRBV7-8	TRBJ2-5	TRBD2	.	TGTGCCAGCAGTCATAGACTAGCGCAAGAGACCCAGTACTTC	CASSHRLAQETQYF
TRBV11-2	TRBJ1-2	.	few	TGTGCCAGCAGCTTAAGTACGGGGGATGGGGGCTACACCTTC	CASSLSTGDGGYTF
TRBV27	TRBJ2-5	.	.	TGTGCCAGCAGCCCCCTTGGCAGAAGAACATCCCAAGAGACCCAGTACTTC	CASSPLGRRTSQETQYF
TRBV29-1	TRBJ2-7	.	.	TGCAGCGTTGAAACGGGATCCTACGAGCAGTACTTC	CSVETGSYEQYF
TRBV5-1	TRBJ2-1	TRBD2	.	TGCGCCAGCAGTTCTAGCGGGAGCTCCTACAATGAGCAGTTCTTC	CASSSSGSSYNEQFF
TRBV19	TRBJ2-5	.	.	TGTGCCAGTAGTGTTAGCTACAGGGCCGGAGGAGAGACCCAGTACTTC	CASSVSYRAGGETQYF
TRBV13	TRBJ2-7	.	.	TGTGCCAGCAGCCCCTCCTACGAGCAGTACTTC	CASSPSYEQYF
TRBV7-9	TRBJ1-5	.	.	TGTGCCAGCAGCTCCTACAGAGGGCTCAATCAGCCCCAGCATTTT	CASSSYRGLNQPQHF
TRBV19	TRBJ1-5	.	.	TGTGCCAGTATGAGGGGCAATCAGCCCCAGCATTTT	CASMRGNQPQHF
TRBV5-1	TRBJ1-3	TRBD1	.	TGCGCCAGCAGTAGGGACAGGAGCTCTGGAAACACCATATATTTT	CASSRDRSSGNTIYF
TRBV9	TRBJ1-1	.	.	TGTGCCAGCAGCGTAGGTGTCGGGAACACTGAAGCTTTCTTT	CASSVGVGNTEAFF
TRBV15	TRBJ2-1	.	.	TGTGCCACACGAACGGGGTTCTCCTACAATGAGCAGTTCTTC	CATRTGFSYNEQFF
TRBV30	TRBJ1-3	.	.	TGTGCCTGGAGTGAGGGGACTGGAAACACCATATATTTT	CAWSEGTGNTIYF
TRBV6-5	TRBJ1-5	TRBD1	.	TGTGCCAGCAGTTATGGGACAGGGTTCAATCAGCCCCAGCATTTT	CASSYGTGFNQPQHF
TRBV2	TRBJ1-5	.	.	TGTGCCAGCAGGCCCCCGGGGTCGGGTCCCTATAGCAATCAGCCCCAGCATTTT	CASRPPGSGPYSNQPQHF
TRBV2	TRBJ2-3	TRBD1	.	TGTGCCAGCAGTGGAGGGGGACAGGGGATAGATACGCAGTATTTT	CASSGGGQGIDTQYF
TRBV19	TRBJ1-2	TRBD1	.	TGTGCCAGTAGTGAGGGACAGGGGGCCGGGGGCTACACCTTC	CASSEGQGAGGYTF
TRBV9	TRBJ1-1	TRBD1	.	TGTGCCAGCAGCGCAAAGACAGGGCTTGGGACTGAAGCTTTCTTT	CASSAKTGLGTEAFF
TRBV5-4	TRBJ1-1	.	once	TGTGCCAGCAGCCGAAGGGCGGGAAACACTGAAGCTTTCTTT	CASSRRAGNTEAFF
TRBV10-3	TRBJ2-7	TRBD1	.	TGTGCCATCAGAGGGGACAGGGGAGACTCCTACGAGCAGTACTTC	CAIRGDRGDSYEQYF
TRBV4-2	TRBJ2-1	.	.	TGTGCCAGCAGCCAAGATAAGGAGGGGGCGGATGAGCAGTTCTTC	CASSQDKEGADEQFF
TRBV18	TRBJ2-1	TRBD1	.	TGTGCCAGCTCACGTGACAGGGAAAGACACAATGAGCAGTTCTTC	CASSRDRERHNEQFF
TRBV6-1	TRBJ1-2	TRBD1	.	TGTGCCAGCAGTGTGGGACAGACCTATGGCTACACCTTC	CASSVGQTYGYTF
TRBV9	TRBJ2-7	TRBD1	.	TGTGCCAGCAGCGAAGGACAGGGGTTGTCGCAGTACTTC	CASSEGQGLSQYF
TRBV9	TRBJ2-7	.	.	TGTGCCAGCAGCGTAGAGGGAGCCTACGAGCAGTACTTC	CASSVEGAYEQYF
TRBV2	TRBJ1-5	.	.	TGTGCCAGCAGTGAGGAGGCCAGCAATCAGCCCCAGCATTTT	CASSEEASNQPQHF
TRBV7-9	TRBJ2-5	.	once	TGTGCCAGCAGCCCAGCGGAGACCCAGTACTTC	CASSPAETQYF
TRBV30	TRBJ1-4	.	.	TGTGCCTGGAGGGAGGTTAACGCTAATGAAAAACTGTTTTTT	CAWREVNANEKLFF
TRBV4-1	TRBJ1-1	.	.	TGCGCCAGCAGCCAAGATGGGAGTTCAACTGAAGCTTTCTTT	CASSQDGSSTEAFF
TRBV6-1	TRBJ1-1	.	.	TGTGCCAGCAGAGCCACAGGGAACACTGAAGCTTTCTTT	CASRATGNTEAFF
TRBV7-9	TRBJ1-4	.	.	TGTGCCAGCAGCCTCGGGACACAGGAGGAAAAACTGTTTTTT	CASSLGTQEEKLFF
TRBV5-1	TRBJ1-4	.	.	TGCGCCAGCAGCTTGGTAGCGACTGAAAATGAAAAACTGTTTTTT	CASSLVATENEKLFF
TRBV18	TRBJ1-1	.	.	TGTGCCAGCTCACCATCGGGGAACACTGAAGCTTTCTTT	CASSPSGNTEAFF
TRBV25-1	TRBJ2-1	TRBD2	.	TGTGCCAGCAGTGAATACTGGACTAGCGGGACCAATGAGCAGTTCTTC	CASSEYWTSGTNEQFF
TRBV5-4	TRBJ1-2	.	.	TGTGCCAGCAGCAACCTTCAGGAAGGCTACACCTTC	CASSNLQEGYTF
TRBV10-3	TRBJ1-2	TRBD1	.	TGTGCCATCAGTAGGGACAGGGGAAACTATGGCTACACCTTC	CAISRDRGNYGYTF
TRBV5-1	TRBJ2-6	.	.	TGCGCCAGCAGCTTGGGCGGTGGGGCCAACGTCCTGACTTTC	CASSLGGGANVLTF
TRBV5-4	TRBJ2-5	.	.	TGTGCCAGCAGCCACCAGGGGCTAGAGACCCAGTACTTC	CASSHQGLETQYF
TRBV5-5	TRBJ2-3	.	.	TGTGCCAGCAGCTTGGAAACGTCAGAAGATACGCAGTATTTT	CASSLETSEDTQYF
TRBV4-1	TRBJ2-7	.	.	TGCGCCAGCAGCCAAGCCGCCCCAGGGATCAACGAGCAGTACTTC	CASSQAAPGINEQYF
TRBV4-1	TRBJ2-1	TRBD2	.	TGCGCCAGCAGCGCGGGAGGGGGCCTGGCGAGCGGGAGGGGCGATGAGCAGTTCTTC	CASSAGGGLASGRGDEQFF
TRBV19	TRBJ2-1	TRBD2	.	TGTGCCACCCTCCTAGCGGGAGGGTATGAGCAGTTCTTC	CATLLAGGYEQFF
TRBV6-5	TRBJ1-5	.	.	TGTGCCAGCAGTTACAGGGGTAATAATCAGCCCCAGCATTTT	CASSYRGNNQPQHF
TRBV9	TRBJ2-7	.	.	TGTGCCAGCAGCGTAGCTACAGGGAGCTCCTACGAGCAGTACTTC	CASSVATGSSYEQYF
TRBV5-1	TRBJ2-7	TRBD1	.	TGCGCCAGCAGCTGGGACAGGGGCGAGCAGTACTTC	CASSWDRGEQYF
TRBV5-1	TRBJ1-1	.	once	TGCGCCAGCAGCTTGGGGGGGCGGCAGTTGAACACTGAAGCTTTCTTT	CASSLGGRQLNTEAFF
TRBV10-3	TRBJ1-4	.	.	TGTGCCACTACTGCGGTCGGTTGGAGTGAAAAACTGTTTTTT	CATTAVGWSEKLFF
TRBV7-2	TRBJ2-3	.	.	TGTGCCAGCAGCTTCCATAGTTCCTCCCCAGATACGCAGTATTTT	CASSFHSSSPDTQYF
TRBV5-8	TRBJ2-7	TRBD2	.	TGTGCCAGACAAGGTCGGGGGGGAACTTACGAGCAGTACTTC	CARQGRGGTYEQYF
TRBV7-9	TRBJ2-3	TRBD2	once	TGTGCCAGCAGCTTAGTTTTAGCGGGAGGGCCGGATACGCAGTATTTT	CASSLVLAGGPDTQYF
TRBV6-5	TRBJ1-3	.	.	TGTGCCAGCAGCCGACAGTCCTTCTCTGGAAACACCATATATTTT	CASSRQSFSGNTIYF
TRBV27	TRBJ1-1	.	.	TGTGCCAGCAGTCCCCTCCTTGGAGGGACTGAAGCTTTCTTT	CASSPLLGGTEAFF
TRBV19	TRBJ2-5	.	.	TGTGCCGCCCGGGACACGCAAGAGACCCAGTACTTC	CAARDTQETQYF
TRBV28	TRBJ2-7	TRBD1	few	TGTGCCAGCGATTGGGGACAGGGGTTCGAGCAGTACTTC	CASDWGQGFEQYF
TRBV6-4	TRBJ2-7	.	once	TGTGCCAGCAGCTTGGACTTGCTACTTGTCGAGCAGTACTTC	CASSLDLLLVEQYF
TRBV5-4	TRBJ2-1	TRBD2	.	TGTGCCAGCAGCTTCGGGACTAGCTTAGGCAATGAGCAGTTCTTC	CASSFGTSLGNEQFF
TRBV5-4	TRBJ1-3	.	.	TGTGCCAGCAGCTCGGGGTCCGTACCCGCTGGAAACACCATATATTTT	CASSSGSVPAGNTIYF
TRBV28	TRBJ1-2	.	.	TGTGCCAGCAGACTTAATACAGGCGGAAACTATGGCTACACCTTC	CASRLNTGGNYGYTF
TRBV5-4	TRBJ2-2	.	.	TGTGCCAGCAGGTGGGACTTTCCCACCGGGGAGCTGTTTTTT	CASRWDFPTGELFF
TRBV28	TRBJ2-1	TRBD2	.	TGTGCCAGCAAGAGGGAGGGTTCCATAGGGGAGCAGTTCTTC	CASKREGSIGEQFF